This T cell receptor (beta chain) appears in the sequencing data of a study of blood T cell repertoires in COVID-19. About the research overall: COVID-19 samples, acute and convalescent, were from the United States, Italy and Spain.

TCRdb's table, derived via immunoSEQ multiplex PCR, lists solely in-frame clones and lacks some. The sample contains 88,000 or so clones, approximately 84% of which appear only once. Germline V gene data show CDR1 as SGHRS and CDR2 as YFSETQ. The trim removed 6 bases at V and 10 bases at J, leaving 5 bases unmatched. The CDR3 has 12 amino acids. The sample comprised peripheral blood. The genes are TRBV5-1 and TRBJ2-1; 9 bases match TRBD1. This receptor was taken from a man between 60 and 75 years old with acute or convalescent COVID-19. The CDR3 protein is CASTWTGDEQFF. The CDR3 region has the DNA TGCGCCAGCACCTGGACAGGGGACGAGCAGTTCTTC.